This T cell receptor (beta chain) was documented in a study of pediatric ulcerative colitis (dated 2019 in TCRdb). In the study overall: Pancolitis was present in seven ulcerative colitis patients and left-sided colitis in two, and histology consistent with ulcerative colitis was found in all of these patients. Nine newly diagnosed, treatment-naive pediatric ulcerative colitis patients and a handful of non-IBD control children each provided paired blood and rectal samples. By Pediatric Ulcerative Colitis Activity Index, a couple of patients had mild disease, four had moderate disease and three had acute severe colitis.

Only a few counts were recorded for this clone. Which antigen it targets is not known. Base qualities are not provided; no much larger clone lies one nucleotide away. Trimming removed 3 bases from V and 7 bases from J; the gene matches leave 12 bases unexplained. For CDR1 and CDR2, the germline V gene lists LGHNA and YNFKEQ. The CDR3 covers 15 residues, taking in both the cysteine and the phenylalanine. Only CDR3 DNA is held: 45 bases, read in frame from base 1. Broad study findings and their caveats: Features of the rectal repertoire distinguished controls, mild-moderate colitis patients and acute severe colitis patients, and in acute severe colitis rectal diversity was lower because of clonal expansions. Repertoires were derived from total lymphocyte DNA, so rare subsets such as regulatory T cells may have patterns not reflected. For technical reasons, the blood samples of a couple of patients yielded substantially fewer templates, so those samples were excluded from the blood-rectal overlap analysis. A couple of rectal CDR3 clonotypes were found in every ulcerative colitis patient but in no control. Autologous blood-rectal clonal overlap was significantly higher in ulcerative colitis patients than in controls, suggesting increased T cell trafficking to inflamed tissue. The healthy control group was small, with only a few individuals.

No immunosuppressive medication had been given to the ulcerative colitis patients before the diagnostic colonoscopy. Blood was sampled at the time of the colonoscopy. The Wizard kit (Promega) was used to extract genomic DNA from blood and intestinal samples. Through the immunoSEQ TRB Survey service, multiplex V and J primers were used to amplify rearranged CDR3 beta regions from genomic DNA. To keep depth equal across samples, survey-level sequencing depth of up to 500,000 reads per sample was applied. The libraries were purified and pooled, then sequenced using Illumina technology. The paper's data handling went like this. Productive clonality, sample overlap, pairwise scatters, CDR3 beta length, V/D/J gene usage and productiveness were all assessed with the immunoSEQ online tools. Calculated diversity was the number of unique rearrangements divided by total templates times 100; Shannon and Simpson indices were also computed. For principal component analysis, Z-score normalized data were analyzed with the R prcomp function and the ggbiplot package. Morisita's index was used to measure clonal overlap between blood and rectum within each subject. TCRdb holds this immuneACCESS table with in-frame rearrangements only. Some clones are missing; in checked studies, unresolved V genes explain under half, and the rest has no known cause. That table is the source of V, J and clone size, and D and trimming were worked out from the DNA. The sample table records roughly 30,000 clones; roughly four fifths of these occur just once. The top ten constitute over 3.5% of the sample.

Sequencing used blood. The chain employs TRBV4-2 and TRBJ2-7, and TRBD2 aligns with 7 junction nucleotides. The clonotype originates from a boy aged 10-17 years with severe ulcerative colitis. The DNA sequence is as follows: TGTGCCAGCAGCCACCCCGGGACTACTCCGGGTGAGCAGTACTTC. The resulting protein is CASSHPGTTPGEQYF.